The table lists the clone carrying this T cell receptor beta chain with many counts. As yet, its antigen is unknown. What was amplified from RNA transcripts were TCR beta CDR3 regions. TCR CDR3 regions were first amplified by RT-PCR with HTBI primers. TCRdb re-called the multiplex PCR reads through MiXCR, storing one row per CDR3 protein. The sample records about 300,000 distinct CDR3 sequences, around 15% being singletons. The data were taken from a study of T cells in Graves' hyperthyroidism and ophthalmopathy. Broader study findings: Within blood appeared most thyroid clonotypes that had expanded above 0.001. The authors' 13 V-J model separated ophthalmopathy from stable hyperthyroidism.

In patients aged 18 to 65, hyperthyroidism was newly diagnosed, with duration under 2 months. The authors obtained PBMCs from 10 ml of fresh peripheral blood. Sequenced material: blood. The clonotype was recovered from a woman between 40 and 50 years old with Graves' hyperthyroidism.

The chain's CDR3 is CASSGGRLDTQYF. CDR3 nucleotide sequence: TGTGCCAGCAGTGGTGGGAGGTTAGATACGCAGTATTTT. This chain connects TRBV2 to TRBJ2-3; D is possibly TRBD2 (6 bases). V shed 4 bases and J shed 5 bases, with 10 bases lying between them. This CDR3 has 13 residues. Germline values: CDR1 SNHLY, CDR2 FYNNEI.